This is a list of T cell receptor beta chains from one sample in a study of Graves' ophthalmopathy and Graves' hyperthyroidism. MiXCR, applied by TCRdb to the multiplex PCR reads, yields one record per CDR3 protein. Here the sample spans about half a million distinct CDR3 sequences, over 13% being singletons. Sequences were obtained from blood. The receptors were gathered from a woman under 40 with Graves' ophthalmopathy. Both conserved end residues are part of each CDR3. The order of the fields is clone size, D gene, J gene, V gene, CDR3 protein, CDR3 DNA. D genes are given only for firm matches. Size is stated for part of the rows, as once, few or many counts, or as a class when the clone is expanded.

abundance: many
d_gene: NA
j_gene: TRBJ1-1
v_gene: TRBV12-3/TRBV12-4
CDR3aa: CASSPLGGRNTEAFF
CDR3nt: TGTGCCAGCAGTCCACTGGGAGGGAGGAACACTGAAGCTTTCTTT

abundance: many
d_gene: NA
j_gene: TRBJ2-2
v_gene: TRBV2
CDR3aa: CASSVGMENTGELFF
CDR3nt: TGTGCCAGCAGTGTCGGGATGGAGAACACCGGGGAGCTGTTTTTT

abundance: few
d_gene: NA
j_gene: TRBJ1-2
v_gene: TRBV4-3
CDR3aa: CASSQVGSGRGYTF
CDR3nt: TGCGCCAGCAGCCAAGTAGGCTCAGGGCGAGGCTACACCTTC

abundance: many
d_gene: NA
j_gene: TRBJ2-7
v_gene: TRBV6-5
CDR3aa: CASSYSILGSGYEQYF
CDR3nt: TGTGCCAGCAGTTACTCAATTCTGGGTAGCGGCTACGAGCAGTACTTC

abundance: many
d_gene: TRBD2
j_gene: TRBJ2-3
v_gene: TRBV6-1
CDR3aa: CASRVERGGTDTQYF
CDR3nt: TGTGCCAGCCGTGTAGAGCGGGGCGGCACAGATACGCAGTATTTT

abundance: many
d_gene: NA
j_gene: TRBJ1-5
v_gene: TRBV19
CDR3aa: CASAKAGISNQPQHF
CDR3nt: TGTGCCAGTGCCAAGGCGGGCATTAGCAATCAGCCCCAGCATTTT

abundance: many
d_gene: NA
j_gene: TRBJ1-5
v_gene: TRBV7-9
CDR3aa: CASSFQGKGQPQHF
CDR3nt: TGTGCCAGCAGTTTCCAGGGGAAGGGTCAGCCCCAGCATTTT

abundance: NA
d_gene: TRBD1
j_gene: TRBJ1-1
v_gene: TRBV7-9
CDR3aa: CASSFIQGGTEAFF
CDR3nt: TGTGCCAGCAGCTTTATACAGGGGGGAACTGAAGCTTTCTTT

abundance: many
d_gene: NA
j_gene: TRBJ1-1
v_gene: TRBV20-1
CDR3aa: CSARDVETTEAFF
CDR3nt: TGCAGTGCTAGAGATGTGGAGACCACTGAAGCTTTCTTT

abundance: many
d_gene: TRBD1
j_gene: TRBJ1-5
v_gene: TRBV30
CDR3aa: CAWSGGQGGQPQHF
CDR3nt: TGTGCCTGGAGTGGGGGACAGGGCGGTCAGCCCCAGCATTTT

abundance: few
d_gene: NA
j_gene: TRBJ2-5
v_gene: TRBV5-8
CDR3aa: CASSLRTQGGETQYF
CDR3nt: TGTGCCAGCAGCTTGAGGACCCAGGGCGGAGAGACCCAGTACTTC

abundance: many
d_gene: NA
j_gene: TRBJ1-2
v_gene: TRBV28
CDR3aa: CASSWGDMNGYTF
CDR3nt: TGTGCCAGCAGTTGGGGGGACATGAATGGCTACACCTTC

abundance: many
d_gene: TRBD2
j_gene: TRBJ2-4
v_gene: TRBV20-1
CDR3aa: CSARSGRAENIQYF
CDR3nt: TGCAGTGCTAGAAGCGGGAGGGCCGAAAACATTCAGTACTTC

abundance: NA
d_gene: NA
j_gene: TRBJ1-3
v_gene: TRBV4-2
CDR3aa: CASSQDKTSGNTIYF
CDR3nt: TGTGCCAGCAGCCAAGATAAGACCTCTGGAAACACCATATATTTT

abundance: many
d_gene: NA
j_gene: TRBJ1-1
v_gene: TRBV27
CDR3aa: CASSFGGNEAFF
CDR3nt: TGTGCCAGCAGTTTTGGGGGTAATGAAGCTTTCTTT

abundance: NA
d_gene: NA
j_gene: TRBJ1-1
v_gene: TRBV30
CDR3aa: CAWQRQESTPAFF
CDR3nt: TGTGCCTGGCAACGGCAAGAGAGTACTCCGGCTTTCTTT

abundance: NA
d_gene: NA
j_gene: TRBJ2-5
v_gene: TRBV29-1
CDR3aa: CSVEASITGQETQYF
CDR3nt: TGCAGCGTTGAAGCCTCGATCACAGGGCAAGAGACCCAGTACTTC

abundance: NA
d_gene: NA
j_gene: TRBJ1-5
v_gene: TRBV2
CDR3aa: CASSVRINQPQHF
CDR3nt: TGTGCCAGCAGTGTCAGGATCAATCAGCCCCAGCATTTT

abundance: many
d_gene: TRBD1
j_gene: TRBJ2-7
v_gene: TRBV7-3
CDR3aa: CASSLPGQSYEQYF
CDR3nt: TGTGCCAGCAGCTTACCGGGACAGTCCTACGAGCAGTACTTC

abundance: many
d_gene: NA
j_gene: TRBJ1-2
v_gene: TRBV27
CDR3aa: CASSFAGMGYGYTF
CDR3nt: TGTGCCAGCAGTTTTGCGGGGATGGGCTATGGCTACACCTTC

abundance: many
d_gene: NA
j_gene: TRBJ2-7
v_gene: TRBV12-3/TRBV12-4
CDR3aa: CASTRDPKERYF
CDR3nt: TGTGCCAGCACCCGGGACCCAAAGGAGCGGTACTTC

abundance: many
d_gene: TRBD1
j_gene: TRBJ1-5
v_gene: TRBV9
CDR3aa: CASSVGGGTQPQHF
CDR3nt: TGTGCCAGCAGCGTAGGAGGGGGCACTCAGCCCCAGCATTTT